This T cell receptor (beta chain) was identified in a study of T cell responses to AZD1222 COVID-19 vaccine (dated by TCRdb to about 2021). In terms of the full investigation: AZD1222 recipients with second doses at about 4 weeks or about 12 weeks were pooled, because spike-specific TCR depth and breadth did not differ between schedules. TCR sequencing was performed for 230 to 250 trial participants, of whom some 200 were given two doses of AZD1222 and 26 were given two doses of MenACWY control vaccine. Trial participants were enrolled by age into subgroups of 18-55, 56-69 and 70-plus years, and about 150, 27 and 61 TCR-sequenced participants, respectively, were included in these subgroups.

In the paper's terms, the time point label means: baseline before first vaccination. Vaccinee samples were obtained from the UK trials COV001 and COV002, which included a single-blind randomized controlled phase 2/3 trial of AZD1222 (ChAdOx1 nCoV-19) in healthy adults. For TCRbeta chain sequencing, PBMC samples from trial participants were taken at day 0 and at day 28 after the second dose. The CDR3 contains 14 residues, cysteine and phenylalanine counted. Only the CDR3 portion is preserved as DNA: 42 bases, with reading frame beginning at the first base. As encoded in the germline V gene, CDR1 is MNHEY while CDR2 is SVGEGT. Between the V and J ends, shortened by 4 bases and 4 bases respectively, the junction contains 13 bases. The CDR3 regions of human TCRbeta chains were subjected to immunosequencing. Turning to the authors' computational methods: TCRs in the repertoires were matched against a reference library of SARS-CoV-2-specific TCRs that had been generated with the MIRA antigen-specificity platform. Breadth was defined as the fraction of unique TCRs that were SARS-CoV-2-associated. Depth was defined as the fraction of total T cells that were SARS-CoV-2-associated. Using the MIRA data, every spike-specific TCR was mapped to the spike region that the TCR reacted to and assigned to either a CD4 or a CD8 class. Log10-transformed breadth and depth values were compared by one-way ANOVA with Sidak's multiple comparisons tests. The clones in this table, taken by TCRdb from immuneACCESS, are in-frame only. Not every clone is retained; where verified, under half of the shortfall comes from an unresolved V gene, and the cause of the rest is unknown. From that table come the V and J calls and clone size; the DNA was used to work out D and trimming. The sample contains just under 55,000 clones, 70% to 90% of them found a single time. The top ten clones comprise 3% to 4.5% of the sample.

This clone was counted between two and nine times. Its antigen is not yet known. The record has no base qualities; no much larger clone is one base away. Findings and caveats that apply to the study as a whole: Because no day 14 peak-response samples were available, the repertoires could be characterized only after the peak T cell response. Reportedly, almost half of the unique spike-specific TCRs recognized epitopes lying outside the regions that are mutated in the B.1.351 and B.1.1.7 variants. The whole spike protein was spanned by vaccine-associated CD4 TCRs, and dominant responses were seen in regions 160-218 and 743-854. Participants were mostly white British and included more females than males, and it was suggested by the authors that clonal diversity may have been underestimated. After two AZD1222 doses, spike-specific TCR breadth and depth were significantly higher than at day 0 and than in MenACWY recipients. The 56-69-year group was small, and its depth increase did not reach significance, likely because of low power. Conclusions about previously exposed vaccinees are limited, since just a handful of AZD1222 recipients were seropositive for SARS-CoV-2 at baseline.

This specimen consisted of peripheral blood, obtained on day 0 of AZD1222 vaccination. This sequence uses TRBV6-2 or TRBV6-3 and TRBJ1-1; the D gene is unclear. The sequence derives from an adult in good health. Read as DNA, the sequence is TGTGCCAGCAGTTCCCCCCCGGGTGGCACTGAAGCTTTCTTT. Its translation reads: CASSSPPGGTEAFF.